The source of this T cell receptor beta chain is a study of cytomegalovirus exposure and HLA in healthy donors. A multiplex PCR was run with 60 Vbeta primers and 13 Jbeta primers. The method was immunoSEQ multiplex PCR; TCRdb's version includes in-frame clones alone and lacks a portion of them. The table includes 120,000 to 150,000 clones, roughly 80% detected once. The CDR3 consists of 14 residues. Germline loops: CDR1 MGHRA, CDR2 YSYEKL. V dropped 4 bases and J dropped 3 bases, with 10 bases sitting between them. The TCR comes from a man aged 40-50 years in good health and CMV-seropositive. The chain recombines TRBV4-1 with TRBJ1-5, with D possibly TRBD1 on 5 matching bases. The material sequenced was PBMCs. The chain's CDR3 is CASSPRQTNQPQHF. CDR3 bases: TGCGCCAGCAGCCCACGACAGACCAATCAGCCCCAGCATTTT.